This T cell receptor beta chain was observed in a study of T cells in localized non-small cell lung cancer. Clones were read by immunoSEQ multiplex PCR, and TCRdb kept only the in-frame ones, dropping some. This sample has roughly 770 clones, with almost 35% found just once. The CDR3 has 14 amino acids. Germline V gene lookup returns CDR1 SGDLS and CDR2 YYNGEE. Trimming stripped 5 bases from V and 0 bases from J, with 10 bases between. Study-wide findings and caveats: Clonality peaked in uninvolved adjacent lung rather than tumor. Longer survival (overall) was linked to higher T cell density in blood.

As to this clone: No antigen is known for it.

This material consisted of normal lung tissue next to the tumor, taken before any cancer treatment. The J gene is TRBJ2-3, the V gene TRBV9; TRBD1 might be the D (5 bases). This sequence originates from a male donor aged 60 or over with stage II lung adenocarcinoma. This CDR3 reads CASSGASSTDTQYF. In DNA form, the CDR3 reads TGTGCCAGCAGTGGGGCTAGTAGCACAGATACGCAGTATTTT. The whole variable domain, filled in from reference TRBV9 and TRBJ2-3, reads DSGVTQTPKHLITATGQRVTLRCSPRSGDLSVYWYQQSLDQGLQFLIQYYNGEERAKGNILERFSAQQFPDLHSELNLSSLELGDSALYFCASSGASSTDTQYFGPGTRLTVL.